What follows are 22 T cell receptor beta chains derived from one specimen sequenced in a study of CD8 T cells in Susac syndrome. Reverse transcription of about 0.5 to 1 ug RNA used random hexamers. TCRdb reanalysed the immunoSEQ multiplex PCR reads using MiXCR and keeps one entry per CDR3 protein. The sample consists of 180,000 or so distinct CDR3 sequences, about 95% of them appearing once. Sequences were obtained from CD4+ T cells from PBMCs. Receptors originate from a human donor in good health.

The V call is TRBV7-7, the J call TRBJ2-5; D perhaps matches TRBD1 (6 bases). Germline CDR1 SSHAT, CDR2 FNYEAQ (reference sequence). The V end was cut by 5 bases, the J end by 6 bases, with 16 bases between. This CDR3 has 14 residues. The CDR3 region has the DNA TGTGCCAGCAGCCCTGATGGGGGCGCAAAGACCCAGTACTTC. As protein: CASSPDGGAKTQYF.

The rearrangement joins TRBV29-1 to TRBJ1-1; 7 positions match TRBD1. Per the germline V gene, CDR1 is SQVTM and CDR2 is ANQGSEA. This CDR3 has 13 residues. The V segment lost 6 bases and the J segment 5 bases; nucleotides outside the gene matches: 9. DNA for the CDR3: TGCAGCGTCGACAGGGAAAGAAATACTGAAGCTTTCTTT. It encodes CSVDRERNTEAFF.

V gene TRBV2 combines with J gene TRBJ1-5; weak D call: TRBD1 (6 bases). The CDR3 consists of 14 residues. V lost 1 base and J 7 bases, leaving 11 bases between the germline ends. CDR1 SNHLY and CDR2 FYNNEI come from the germline V gene. CDR3 sequence (DNA): TGTGCCAGCAGTGAAGATACAGGGTTCCAGCCCCAGCATTTT. This sequence encodes CASSEDTGFQPQHF.

V is TRBV30 and J is TRBJ2-7, with a weak D call TRBD2 (6 bases). Germline assignment: CDR1 GTSNPN and CDR2 SVGIG (reference sequence). Trimming pared 3 bases from V and 4 bases from J, leaving 13 bases between. The CDR3 has 13 residues. The CDR3 loop is CAWSTGVGYEQYF. The CDR3 nucleotides are TGTGCCTGGAGCACGGGGGTCGGTTACGAGCAGTACTTC.

The chain joins TRBV9 to TRBJ2-1, with D perhaps matching TRBD2 (6 bases). The germline V and J ends were trimmed by 0 bases and 0 bases, with 13 bases remaining between them. Per the germline V gene, CDR1 is SGDLS and CDR2 is YYNGEE. The CDR3 runs to 17 residues. The CDR3 loop reads CASSVGGGVSSYNEQFF. Here the CDR3 DNA reads TGTGCCAGCAGCGTAGGGGGCGGGGTCAGCTCCTACAATGAGCAGTTCTTC.

The rearrangement uses TRBV7-3 and TRBJ2-3; the match to TRBD2 covers 10 bases. The CDR3 covers 14 residues. Germline V gene lookup returns CDR1 SGHTA and CDR2 FQGTGA. The J segment lost 4 bases and the V segment lost 9 bases, leaving 7 bases of the junction unmatched. The CDR3 is CASGSGRAADTQYF. CDR3 DNA: TGTGCCAGTGGAAGCGGGAGGGCTGCAGATACGCAGTATTTT.

The chain has TRBV6-6 and TRBJ1-5; D is perhaps TRBD1 (6 bases). The CDR3 has 16 residues. V was clipped by 2 bases and J by 6 bases, with 17 bases between them. The germline CDR1 and CDR2 sequences are MNHNY and SVGAGI (reference sequence). CDR3 sequence reads: CASSYGDRGGGQPQHF. DNA for the CDR3: TGTGCCAGCAGTTACGGGGACCGTGGGGGCGGTCAGCCCCAGCATTTT.

V is TRBV13 and J is TRBJ1-3; no reliable D call. V gave up 4 bases and J gave up 5 bases, with 6 bases separating them. The CDR3 is 12 residues long. Per the germline V gene, CDR1 is PRHDT and CDR2 is FYEKMQ (reference sequence). In DNA form, the CDR3 reads TGTGCCAGCAGCTACCCCCGAAACACCATATATTTT. It codes for CASSYPRNTIYF.

The CDR3 loop reads CSASSPRGPYNEQFF. Written as DNA, the CDR3 is TGCAGTGCTAGCAGCCCCCGCGGGCCCTACAATGAGCAGTTCTTC. The V call is TRBV20-1, the J call TRBJ2-1, with D perhaps matching TRBD2 (5 bases). The CDR3 runs to 15 residues. V lost 3 bases and J 2 bases, leaving 14 bases between the germline ends. CDR1 and CDR2 (germline): DFQATT, SNEGSKA (reference sequence).

The gene calls are TRBV3-1 and TRBJ2-1; TRBD1 matches at 11 bases. There are 17 residues in the CDR3. V was clipped by 3 bases and J by 9 bases; unmatched bases: 13. The germline CDR1 and CDR2 sequences are LGHDT and YNNKEL (reference sequence). CDR3 bases: TGTGCCAGCAGCCATGAAATCGCGGACAGGGGGCATCGTGAGCAGTTCTTC. As protein: CASSHEIADRGHREQFF.

This clonotype was recorded once. The chain combines TRBV20-1 with TRBJ2-4; perhaps TRBD2 as D (6 bases). V lost 2 bases and J 9 bases, leaving 14 bases between the germline ends. The CDR3 is 13 amino acids. From germline, CDR1 is DFQATT and CDR2 SNEGSKA (reference sequence). The CDR3 reads CSARTPGGAIQYF. The CDR3 DNA follows: TGCAGTGCTAGAACTCCCGGGGGTGCCATTCAGTACTTC.

The chain uses TRBV20-1 and TRBJ2-7; perhaps TRBD1 as D (5 bases). The V gene's germline CDR1 is DFQATT and CDR2 SNEGSKA (reference sequence). This CDR3 has 12 residues. Trimming stripped 2 bases from V and 3 bases from J, with 8 bases between. CDR3 region: CSARPDSYEQYF. The CDR3, as DNA: TGCAGTGCTAGACCTGACAGCTACGAGCAGTACTTC.

CDR3 sequence (DNA): TGTGCCAGCAGCCAAGGGCAGGGACTAGCGGGAGGACATGAGCAGTTCTTC. Protein sequence: CASSQGQGLAGGHEQFF. V gene TRBV4-2 combines with J gene TRBJ2-1, with 15 bases aligning to TRBD2. Germline loops: CDR1 LGHNA, CDR2 YNFKEQ. J was trimmed by 8 bases and V by 1 base; bases with no gene match: 6. The CDR3 covers 17 residues.

The rearrangement joins TRBV18 to TRBJ1-5; tentative D call: TRBD1 (6 bases). Germline CDR1 and CDR2: KGHSH and LQKENI. The V end lost 6 bases, the J end lost 5 bases, and 14 bases lay between the germline ends. This CDR3 is 14 amino acids long. The CDR3 DNA follows: TGTGCCAGCTCGCTAACAGGGTTTGATCAGCCCCAGCATTTT. Translating it yields CASSLTGFDQPQHF.

This sequence joins TRBV6-5 and TRBJ1-3; no clear D. Germline CDR1 is MNHEY and CDR2 is SVGAGI. The CDR3 runs 14 residues. The V end lost 2 bases, the J end lost 0 bases, and 5 bases lay between the germline ends. The CDR3: CASSYDPSGNTIYF. CDR3 in DNA: TGTGCCAGCAGTTACGATCCCTCTGGAAACACCATATATTTT.

This chain uses TRBV6-6 with TRBJ2-1; 8 bases are shared with TRBD1. The CDR3 is 13 residues long. Germline V gene sequence: CDR1 MNHNY, CDR2 SVGAGI (reference sequence). After removal of 4 bases from V and 7 bases from J, the junction contained 3 bases not matched to a gene. The DNA for the CDR3 is TGTGCCAGCAGTTTGGACAGGGTAAATGAGCAGTTCTTC. Its protein product is CASSLDRVNEQFF.

This chain joins TRBV25-1 and TRBJ2-7; maybe TRBD1 (5 bases). Germline V gene lookup returns CDR1 MGHDK and CDR2 SYGVNS. The CDR3 contains 14 residues. The ends were cut back, 3 bases at V and 4 bases at J, with 13 bases in the middle. CDR3 region: CASSDRPGRYEQYF. Here the CDR3 DNA reads TGTGCCAGCAGTGACCGCCCAGGGCGGTACGAGCAGTACTTC.

The chain joins TRBV2 to TRBJ2-1; 8 positions agree with TRBD1. Germline CDR1 SNHLY, CDR2 FYNNEI. With V trimmed by 5 bases and J by 14 bases, 5 bases remained unmatched. The CDR3 runs 11 residues. CDR3 DNA sequence: TGTGCCAGCAGTCTGACAGGGGAGGAGTTCTTC. Its protein is CASSLTGEEFF.

V is TRBV4-3 and J is TRBJ2-3, with D maybe TRBD1 (6 bases). This CDR3 contains 15 residues. Germline values: CDR1 LGHNA, CDR2 YSLEER. Trimming pared 5 bases from V and 1 base from J, leaving 13 bases between. The CDR3 sequence: CASSTRDIGTDTQYF. DNA for the CDR3: TGCGCCAGCAGCACGAGGGACATCGGCACAGATACGCAGTATTTT.

V gene TRBV12-3 or TRBV12-4 combines with J gene TRBJ1-2; 9 bases are shared with TRBD1. V lost 5 bases, J lost 3 bases, and 1 base stayed unmatched. This CDR3 comprises 13 residues. The CDR3 sequence is CASSRDRDYGYTF. The CDR3 DNA reads as TGTGCCAGCAGTCGGGACAGGGACTATGGCTACACCTTC.

This chain connects TRBV24-1 to TRBJ1-5; D is unresolved. With 4 bases removed from V and 4 bases from J, the gap between germline ends came to 13 bases. This CDR3 has 15 residues. From germline, CDR1 is KGHDR and CDR2 SFDVKD. The DNA for the CDR3 is TGTGCCACCAGTGACAGAAACTATCTTAATCAGCCCCAGCATTTT. Translation gives CATSDRNYLNQPQHF.

The rearrangement joins TRBV7-2 to TRBJ1-5, with TRBD1 as a possible D gene (5 bases). CDR1 and CDR2 (germline): SGHTA, FQGNSA. The length of the CDR3 is 14 residues. V lost 1 base and J lost 7, with 11 bases in between. CDR3 nucleotides: TGTGCCAGCAGCTTAGTGCAGGGATGGCAGCCCCAGCATTTT. This translates into CASSLVQGWQPQHF.